This T cell receptor beta chain was sequenced for a study of cytomegalovirus exposure and HLA in healthy donors. Study information: A subsequent analysis reported that the roughly 120 validation repertoires were produced on the same platform that had also been used for the 500 to 700 first-cohort repertoires. Findings and caveats of the study: Listed as cytomegalovirus-associated were 150 or so TCR beta chains. The tendency of first-cohort TCR clusters to co-occur in the 90 to 150 validation repertoires was the finding of a later analysis.

J lost 4 bases, V lost 3 bases, and 0 bases had no gene match. Germline-derived CDR1 and CDR2 are LNHNV and YYDKDF (reference sequence). There are 14 residues in the CDR3. Some clones are missing from TCRdb's copy, which holds only in-frame ones; the method was immunoSEQ multiplex PCR. The table lists tens of thousands of clones, around 90% of them singletons. To note about this clone: Its antigen remains unknown. Other DNA sequences from this sample encode an identical CDR3 as well.

The material sequenced was PBMCs. This TCR was sampled from a woman aged 18 to 35 in good health and CMV-seropositive. The rearrangement uses TRBV15 and TRBJ2-2, with 9 bases lining up with TRBD1. Here the CDR3 reads CATSRDRGTGELFF. The CDR3 DNA reads TGTGCCACCAGCAGGGACAGGGGCACCGGGGAGCTGTTTTTT.